The rows below give T cell receptor beta chains drawn from one sample of a study of regulatory T cells in long-lasting Graves disease. MiXCR, run by TCRdb on the multiplex PCR reads, gives a single entry per CDR3 protein. The sample carries approximately 360,000 distinct CDR3 sequences, 23% recorded once. The specimen was peripheral blood mononuclear cells (PBMCs), collected when the disease was refractory, from a patient treated with antithyroid drugs. These receptors all stem from a woman between 35 and 50 years old with Graves disease. Each CDR3 is given with its conserved first and last residue. A D gene is named only where the DNA matches it firmly. A clone size is listed for some rows: how often the clone was seen (once, few, many), or a class if it is expanded.

d_call	v_call	clone_size	j_call	cdr3_aa	cdr3_nt
NA	TRBV29-1	few	TRBJ2-7	CSVAKILLSSYEQYF	TGCAGCGTTGCTAAAATTTTGTTGAGCTCCTACGAGCAGTACTTC
NA	TRBV2	many	TRBJ1-1	CASSEARRMNTEAFF	TGTGCCAGCAGTGAAGCGCGCAGGATGAACACTGAAGCTTTCTTT
NA	TRBV29-1	few	TRBJ1-6	CSVKGVRKSNSPLHF	TGCAGCGTTAAGGGGGTCAGGAAATCCAATTCACCCCTCCACTTT
TRBD1	TRBV10-2	few	TRBJ2-7	CASRTGGGVQYF	TGCGCCAGCAGGACAGGGGGCGGGGTGCAGTACTTC
TRBD2	TRBV2	many	TRBJ2-3	CASRRLAGVKTDTQYF	TGTGCCAGCAGACGACTAGCGGGAGTAAAGACAGATACGCAGTATTTT
TRBD1	TRBV5-1	many	TRBJ1-1	CASRWDRNTEAFF	TGCGCCAGCAGATGGGACAGGAACACTGAAGCTTTCTTT
NA	TRBV6-1	many	TRBJ2-7	CASTPNLYEQYF	TGTGCCAGCACCCCTAATTTATACGAGCAGTACTTC
TRBD1	TRBV10-3	many	TRBJ2-7	CAISASRTGRYEQYF	TGTGCCATCAGTGCCTCCCGGACAGGGAGATACGAGCAGTACTTC
NA	TRBV20-1	many	TRBJ2-5	CSARVISETQYF	TGCAGTGCTAGAGTAATATCGGAGACCCAGTACTTC
TRBD2	TRBV10-3	NA	TRBJ2-3	CAISESELAGTSSTDTQYF	TGTGCCATCAGTGAGTCAGAACTAGCGGGCACTTCTAGCACAGATACGCAGTATTTT
TRBD2	TRBV5-5	few	TRBJ2-5	CASSRGTSGRAGETQYF	TGTGCCAGCAGCCGCGGGACTAGCGGGAGGGCCGGGGAGACCCAGTACTTC
NA	TRBV5-1	NA	TRBJ1-1	CASSLEVYNTEAFF	TGCGCCAGCAGCTTGGAGGTTTACAACACTGAAGCTTTCTTT
TRBD2	TRBV28	few	TRBJ2-3	CASSPRGEYTDTQYF	TGTGCCAGCAGTCCCCGGGGGGAATACACAGATACGCAGTATTTT
NA	TRBV3-1	many	TRBJ2-5	CASSQEGSYQETQYF	TGTGCCAGCAGCCAAGAAGGCTCGTACCAAGAGACCCAGTACTTC
NA	TRBV9	few	TRBJ2-7	CASSVADSPSYEQYF	TGTGCCAGCAGCGTAGCGGACAGCCCCTCCTACGAGCAGTACTTC
TRBD1	TRBV10-3	NA	TRBJ1-6	CAIRPQGDNSPLHF	TGTGCCATCAGACCCCAGGGGGATAATTCACCCCTCCACTTT
NA	TRBV19	few	TRBJ2-7	CASSSTYDGGEQYF	TGTGCCAGTAGTAGCACTTATGATGGAGGCGAGCAGTACTTC
NA	TRBV27	few	TRBJ1-5	CASSLSAGERFQPQHF	TGTGCCAGCAGTTTATCGGCAGGGGAGAGGTTTCAGCCCCAGCATTTT